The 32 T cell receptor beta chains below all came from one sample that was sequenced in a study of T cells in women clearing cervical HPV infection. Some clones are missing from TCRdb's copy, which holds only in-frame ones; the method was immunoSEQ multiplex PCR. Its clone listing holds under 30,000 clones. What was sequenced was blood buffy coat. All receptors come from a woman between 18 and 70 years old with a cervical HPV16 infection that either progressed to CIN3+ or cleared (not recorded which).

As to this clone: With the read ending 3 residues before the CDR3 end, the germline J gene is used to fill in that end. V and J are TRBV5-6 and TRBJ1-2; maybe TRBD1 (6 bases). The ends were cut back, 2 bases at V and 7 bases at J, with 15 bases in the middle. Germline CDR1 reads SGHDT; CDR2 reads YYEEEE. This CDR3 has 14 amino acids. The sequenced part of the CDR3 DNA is TGTGCCAGCAGCTTTCAACAGGGTGACGGTGGC. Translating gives CASSFQQGDGG. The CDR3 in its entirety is CASSFQQGDGGYTF.

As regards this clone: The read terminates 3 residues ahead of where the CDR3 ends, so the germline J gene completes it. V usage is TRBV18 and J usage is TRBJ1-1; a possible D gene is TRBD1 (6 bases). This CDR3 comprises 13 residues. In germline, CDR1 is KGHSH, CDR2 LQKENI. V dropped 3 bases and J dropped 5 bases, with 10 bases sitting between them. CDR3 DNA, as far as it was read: TGTGCCAGCTCACCCCGGACAGAAACTGAA. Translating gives CASSPRTETE. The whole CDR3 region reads CASSPRTETEAFF.

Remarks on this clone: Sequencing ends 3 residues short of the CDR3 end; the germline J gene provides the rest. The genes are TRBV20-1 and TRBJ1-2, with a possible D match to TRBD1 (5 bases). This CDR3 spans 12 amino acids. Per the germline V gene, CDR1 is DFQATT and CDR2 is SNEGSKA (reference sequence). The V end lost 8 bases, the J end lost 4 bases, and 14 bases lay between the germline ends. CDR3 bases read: TGCAGTCGCTGGGAGACAGCCTATGGC. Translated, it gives CSRWETAYG. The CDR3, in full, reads CSRWETAYGYTF.

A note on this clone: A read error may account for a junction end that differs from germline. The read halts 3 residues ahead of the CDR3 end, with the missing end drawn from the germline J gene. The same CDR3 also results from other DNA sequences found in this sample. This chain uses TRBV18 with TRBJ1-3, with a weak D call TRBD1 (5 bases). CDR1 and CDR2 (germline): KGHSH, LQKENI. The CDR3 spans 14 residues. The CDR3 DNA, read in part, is TGTGCCAGCTCACCGAGGGGTTTTGGAAACACG. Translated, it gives CASSPRGFGNT. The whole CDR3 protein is CASSPRGFGNTIYF.

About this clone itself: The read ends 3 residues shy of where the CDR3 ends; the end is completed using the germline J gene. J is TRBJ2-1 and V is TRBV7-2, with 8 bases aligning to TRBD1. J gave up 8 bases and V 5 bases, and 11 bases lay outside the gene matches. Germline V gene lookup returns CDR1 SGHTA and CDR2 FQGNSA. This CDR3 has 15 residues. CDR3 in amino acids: CASSPTDRANYEQFF. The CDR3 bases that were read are TGTGCCAGCAGCCCCACGGACAGGGCAAACTATGAG.

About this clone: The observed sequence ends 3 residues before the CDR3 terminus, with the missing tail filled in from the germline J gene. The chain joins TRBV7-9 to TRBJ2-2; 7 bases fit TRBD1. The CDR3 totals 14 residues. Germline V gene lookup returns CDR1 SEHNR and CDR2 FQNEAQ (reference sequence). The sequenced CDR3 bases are TGTGCCAGCAGCTCCCAGGGGGTAGATGAAAAG. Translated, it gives CASSSQGVDEK. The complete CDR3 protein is CASSSQGVDEKLFF.

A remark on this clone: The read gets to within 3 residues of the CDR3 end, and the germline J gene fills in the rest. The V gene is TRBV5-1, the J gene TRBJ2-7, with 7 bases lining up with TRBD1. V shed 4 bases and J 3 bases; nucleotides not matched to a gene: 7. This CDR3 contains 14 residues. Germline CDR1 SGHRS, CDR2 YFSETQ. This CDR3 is CASSAGTEDYEQYF. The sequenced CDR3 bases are TGCGCCAGCAGCGCCGGGACAGAAGACTACGAG.

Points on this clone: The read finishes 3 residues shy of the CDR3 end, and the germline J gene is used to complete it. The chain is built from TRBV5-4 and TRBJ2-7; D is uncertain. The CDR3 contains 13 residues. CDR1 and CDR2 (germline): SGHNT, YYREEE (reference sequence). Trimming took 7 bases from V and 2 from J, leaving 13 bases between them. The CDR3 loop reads CASGRIEPYEQYF. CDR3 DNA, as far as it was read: TGTGCCAGCGGCAGGATCGAGCCCTACGAG.

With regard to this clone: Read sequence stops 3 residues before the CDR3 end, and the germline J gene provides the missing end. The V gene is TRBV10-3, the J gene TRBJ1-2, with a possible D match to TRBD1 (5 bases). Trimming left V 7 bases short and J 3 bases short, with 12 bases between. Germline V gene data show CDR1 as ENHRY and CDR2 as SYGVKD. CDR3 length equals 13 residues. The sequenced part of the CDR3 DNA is TGTGCCATCAAAGGGAGCAGGGACTATGGC. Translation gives CAIKGSRDYG. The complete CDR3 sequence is CAIKGSRDYGYTF.

The CDR3 spells CASSPERDRGSEKLFF. The sequenced part of the CDR3 DNA is TGTGCCAGTAGTCCAGAGAGGGACAGGGGAAGTGAAAAA. This chain uses TRBV19 with TRBJ1-4; 10 bases align to TRBD1. The CDR3 end is not reached by the read, which stops 3 residues before it; the germline J gene fills it in. J gave up 7 bases and V 5 bases, and 10 bases lay outside the gene matches. The CDR3 is 16 amino acids. Germline V gene data show CDR1 as LNHDA and CDR2 as SQIVND (reference sequence).

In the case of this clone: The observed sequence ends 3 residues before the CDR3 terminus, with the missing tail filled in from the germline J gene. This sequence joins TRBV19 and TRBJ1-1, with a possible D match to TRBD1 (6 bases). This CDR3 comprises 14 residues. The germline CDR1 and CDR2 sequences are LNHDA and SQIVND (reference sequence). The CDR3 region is CASSPETGTTKAFF. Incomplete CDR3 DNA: TGTGCCAGTAGTCCAGAGACCGGGACAACGAAA.

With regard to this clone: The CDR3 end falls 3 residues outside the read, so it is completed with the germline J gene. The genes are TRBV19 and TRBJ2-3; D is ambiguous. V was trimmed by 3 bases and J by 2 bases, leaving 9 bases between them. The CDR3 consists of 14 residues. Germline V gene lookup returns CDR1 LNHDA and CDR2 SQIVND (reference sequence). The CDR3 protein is CASSMMTVTDTQYF. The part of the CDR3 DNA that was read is TGTGCCAGTAGTATGATGACTGTCACAGATACG.

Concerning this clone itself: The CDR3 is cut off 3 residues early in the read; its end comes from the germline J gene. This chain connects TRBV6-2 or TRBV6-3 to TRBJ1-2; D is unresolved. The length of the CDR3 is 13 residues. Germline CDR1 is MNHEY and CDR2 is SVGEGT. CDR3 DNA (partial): TGTGCCAGCACCATACGGCCTGCGGGTGAC. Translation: CASTIRPAGD. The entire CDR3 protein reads CASTIRPAGDYTF.

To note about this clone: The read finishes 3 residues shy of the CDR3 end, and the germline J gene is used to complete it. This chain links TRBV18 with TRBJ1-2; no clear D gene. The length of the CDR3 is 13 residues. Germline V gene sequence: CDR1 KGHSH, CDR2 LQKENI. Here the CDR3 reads CASSPLQEADYTF. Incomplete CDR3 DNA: TGTGCCAGCTCACCACTTCAAGAGGCCGAC.

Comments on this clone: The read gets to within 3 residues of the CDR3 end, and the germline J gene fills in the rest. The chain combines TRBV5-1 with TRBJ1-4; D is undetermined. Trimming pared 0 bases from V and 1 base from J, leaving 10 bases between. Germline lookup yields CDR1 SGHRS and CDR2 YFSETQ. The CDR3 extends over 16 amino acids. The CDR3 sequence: CASSLDQAVTNEKLFF. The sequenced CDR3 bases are TGCGCCAGCAGCTTGGACCAGGCTGTAACTAATGAAAAA.

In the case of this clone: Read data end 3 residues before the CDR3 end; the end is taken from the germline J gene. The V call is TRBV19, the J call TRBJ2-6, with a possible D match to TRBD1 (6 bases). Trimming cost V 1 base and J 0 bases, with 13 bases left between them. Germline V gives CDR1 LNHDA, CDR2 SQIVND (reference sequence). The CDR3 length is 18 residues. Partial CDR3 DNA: TGTGCCAGTAGTATAGGGGGGCGGAGAAACTCTGGGGCCAACGTC. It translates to CASSIGGRRNSGANV. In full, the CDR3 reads CASSIGGRRNSGANVLTF.

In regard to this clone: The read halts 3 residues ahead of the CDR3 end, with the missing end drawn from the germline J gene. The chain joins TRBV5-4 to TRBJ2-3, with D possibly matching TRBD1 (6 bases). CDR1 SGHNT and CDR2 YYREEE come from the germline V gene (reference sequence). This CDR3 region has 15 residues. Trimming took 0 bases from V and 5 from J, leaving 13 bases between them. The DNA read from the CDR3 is TGTGCCAGCAGCTTGGAACAGGGTAGGGGAGATACG. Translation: CASSLEQGRGDT. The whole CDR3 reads CASSLEQGRGDTQYF. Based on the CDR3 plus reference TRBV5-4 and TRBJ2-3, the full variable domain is ETGVTQSPTHLIKTRGQQVTLRCSSQSGHNTVSWYQQALGQGPQFIFQYYREEENGRGNFPPRFSGLQFPNYSSELNVNALELDDSALYLCASSLEQGRGDTQYFGPGTRLTVL.

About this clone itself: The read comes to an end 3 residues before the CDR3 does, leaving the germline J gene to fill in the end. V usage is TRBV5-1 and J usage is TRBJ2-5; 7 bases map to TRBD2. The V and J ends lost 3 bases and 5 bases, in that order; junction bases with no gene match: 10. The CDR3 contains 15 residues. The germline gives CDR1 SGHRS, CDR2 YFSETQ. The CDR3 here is CASSSHVWEGETQYF. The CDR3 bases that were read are TGCGCCAGCAGCTCCCACGTGTGGGAGGGGGAGACC.

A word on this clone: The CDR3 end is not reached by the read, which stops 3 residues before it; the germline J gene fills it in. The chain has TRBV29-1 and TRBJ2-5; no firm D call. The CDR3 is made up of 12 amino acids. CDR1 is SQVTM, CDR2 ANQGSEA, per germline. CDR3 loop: CSVGARTDTQYF. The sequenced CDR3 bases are TGCAGCGTTGGGGCCCGCACAGATACC.

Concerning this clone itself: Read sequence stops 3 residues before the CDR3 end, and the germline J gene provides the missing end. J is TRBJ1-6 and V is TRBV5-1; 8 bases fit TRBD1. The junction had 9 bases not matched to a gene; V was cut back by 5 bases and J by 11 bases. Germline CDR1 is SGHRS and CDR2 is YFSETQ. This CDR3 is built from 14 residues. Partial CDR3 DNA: TGCGCCAGCAGGAGGGACAGGTCGAGTCCACCC. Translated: CASRRDRSSPP. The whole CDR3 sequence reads CASRRDRSSPPLHF. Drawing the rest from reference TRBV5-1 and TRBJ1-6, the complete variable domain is KAGVTQTPRYLIKTRGQQVTLSCSPISGHRSVSWYQQTPGQGLQFLFEYFSETQRNKGNFPGRFSGRQFSNSRSEMNVSTLELGDSALYLCASRRDRSSPPLHFGNGTRLTVT.

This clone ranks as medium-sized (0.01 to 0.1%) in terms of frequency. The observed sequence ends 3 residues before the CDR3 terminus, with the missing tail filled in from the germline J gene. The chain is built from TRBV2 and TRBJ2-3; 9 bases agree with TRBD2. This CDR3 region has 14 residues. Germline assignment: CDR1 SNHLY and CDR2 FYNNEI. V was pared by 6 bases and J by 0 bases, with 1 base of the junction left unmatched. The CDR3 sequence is CASRLAGSTDTQYF. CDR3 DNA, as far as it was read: TGTGCCAGCAGGCTAGCGGGGAGCACAGATACG. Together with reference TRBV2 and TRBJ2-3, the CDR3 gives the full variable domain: EPEVTQTPSHQVTQMGQEVILRCVPISNHLYFYWYRQILGQKVEFLVSFYNNEISEKSEIFDDQFSVERPDGSNFTLKIRSTKLEDSAMYFCASRLAGSTDTQYFGPGTRLTVL.

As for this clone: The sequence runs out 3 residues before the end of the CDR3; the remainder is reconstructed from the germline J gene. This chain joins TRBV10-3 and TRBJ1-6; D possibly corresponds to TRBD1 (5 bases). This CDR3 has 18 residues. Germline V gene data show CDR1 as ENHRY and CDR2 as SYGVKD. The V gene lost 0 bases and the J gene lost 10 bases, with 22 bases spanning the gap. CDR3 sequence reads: CAISESTRRGSRGSPLHF. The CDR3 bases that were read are TGTGCCATCAGTGAGTCGACTCGGCGGGGAAGTAGGGGATCACCC.

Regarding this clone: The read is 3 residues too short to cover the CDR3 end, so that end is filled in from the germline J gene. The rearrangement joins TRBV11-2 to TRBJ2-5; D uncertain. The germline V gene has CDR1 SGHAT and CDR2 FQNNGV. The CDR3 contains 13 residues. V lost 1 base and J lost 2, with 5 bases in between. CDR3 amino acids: CASSLVQQETQYF. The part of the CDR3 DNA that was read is TGTGCCAGCAGCTTAGTACAACAAGAGACC.

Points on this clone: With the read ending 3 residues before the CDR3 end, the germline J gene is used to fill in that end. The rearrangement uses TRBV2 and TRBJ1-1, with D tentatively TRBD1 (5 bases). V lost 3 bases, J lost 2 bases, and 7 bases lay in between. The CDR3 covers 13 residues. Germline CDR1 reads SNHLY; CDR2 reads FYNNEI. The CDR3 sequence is CASSDRDNTEAFF. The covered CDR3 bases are TGTGCCAGCAGTGACAGGGATAACACTGAA.

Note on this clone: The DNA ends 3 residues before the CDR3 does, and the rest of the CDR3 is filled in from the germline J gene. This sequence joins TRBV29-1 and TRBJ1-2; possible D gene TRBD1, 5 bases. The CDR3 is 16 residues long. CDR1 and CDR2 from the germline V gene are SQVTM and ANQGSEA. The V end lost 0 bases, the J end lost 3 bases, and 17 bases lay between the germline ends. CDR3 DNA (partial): TGCAGCGTTGAAGATCCGAGGAGTCAACAGGACTATGGC. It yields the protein CSVEDPRSQQDYG. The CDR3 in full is CSVEDPRSQQDYGYTF.

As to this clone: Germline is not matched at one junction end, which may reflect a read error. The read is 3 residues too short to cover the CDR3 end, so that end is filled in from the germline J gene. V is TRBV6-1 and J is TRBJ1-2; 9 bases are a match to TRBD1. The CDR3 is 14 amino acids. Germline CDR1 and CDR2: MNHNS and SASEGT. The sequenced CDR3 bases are TGTGCCAGCAGAGAAGGGACAGGGAGATATGGC. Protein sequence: CASREGTGRYG. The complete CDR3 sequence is CASREGTGRYGYTF.

CDR3 loop: CASSITRVRGDTYTF. The CDR3 bases that were read are TGTGCCAGTAGTATAACCCGGGTTCGCGGGGATACC. V and J are TRBV19 and TRBJ1-2; D gene uncertain. The read ends 3 residues shy of where the CDR3 ends; the end is completed using the germline J gene. This CDR3 is 15 amino acids long. The germline gives CDR1 LNHDA, CDR2 SQIVND (reference sequence). Full variable domain (missing parts from reference TRBV19 and TRBJ1-2): DGGITQSPKYLFRKEGQNVTLSCEQNLNHDAMYWYRQDPGQGLRLIYYSQIVNDFQKGDIAEGYSVSREKKESFPLTVTSAQKNPTAFYLCASSITRVRGDTYTFGSGTRLTVV.

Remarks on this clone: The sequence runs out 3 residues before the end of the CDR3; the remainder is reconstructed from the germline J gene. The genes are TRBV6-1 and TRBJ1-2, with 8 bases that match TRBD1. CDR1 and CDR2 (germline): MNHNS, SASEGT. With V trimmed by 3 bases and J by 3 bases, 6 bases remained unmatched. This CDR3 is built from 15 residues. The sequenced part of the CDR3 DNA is TGTGCCAGCAGTGATCGGACAGGGTCGGACTATGGC. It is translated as CASSDRTGSDYG. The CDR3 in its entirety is CASSDRTGSDYGYTF.

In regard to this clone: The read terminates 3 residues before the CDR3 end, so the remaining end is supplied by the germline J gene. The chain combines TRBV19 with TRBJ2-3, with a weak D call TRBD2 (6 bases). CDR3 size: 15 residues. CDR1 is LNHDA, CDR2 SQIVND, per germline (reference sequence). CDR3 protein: CASSIRRGLQETQYF. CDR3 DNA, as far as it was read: TGTGCCAGTAGTATCAGGCGGGGCCTCCAAGAGACG. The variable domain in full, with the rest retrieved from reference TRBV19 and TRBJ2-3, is DGGITQSPKYLFRKEGQNVTLSCEQNLNHDAMYWYRQDPGQGLRLIYYSQIVNDFQKGDIAEGYSVSREKKESFPLTVTSAQKNPTAFYLCASSIRRGLQETQYFGPGTRLTVL.

CDR3 DNA (partial): TGTGCCAGCAGCTTCTCACAGGTTAAAACCGGGGAG. It specifies CASSFSQVKTGE. In full, the CDR3 reads CASSFSQVKTGELFF. The chain combines TRBV13 with TRBJ2-2; TRBD1 is a possible D gene (5 bases). Sequencing ends 3 residues short of the CDR3 end; the germline J gene provides the rest. This CDR3 has 15 amino acids. The V gene lost 3 bases and the J gene lost 5 bases, with 13 bases spanning the gap. In germline, CDR1 is PRHDT, CDR2 FYEKMQ (reference sequence).

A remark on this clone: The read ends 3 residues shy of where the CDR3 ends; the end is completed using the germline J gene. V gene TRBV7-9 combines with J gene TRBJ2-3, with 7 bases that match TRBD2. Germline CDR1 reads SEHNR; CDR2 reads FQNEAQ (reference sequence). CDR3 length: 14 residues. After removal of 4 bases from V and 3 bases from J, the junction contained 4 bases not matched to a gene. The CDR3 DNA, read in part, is TGTGCCAGCAGCTCTACTAGCGCTACAGATACG. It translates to CASSSTSATDT. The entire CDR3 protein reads CASSSTSATDTQYF.

The covered CDR3 bases are TGTGCCAGCAGTGAACTGGGGACAGCGAACACTGAA. This codes for CASSELGTANTE. The entire CDR3 protein is CASSELGTANTEAFF. This chain links TRBV6-1 with TRBJ1-1; 7 bases fit TRBD1. The read terminates 3 residues before the CDR3 end, so the remaining end is supplied by the germline J gene. CDR3 length equals 15 residues. Germline assignment: CDR1 MNHNS and CDR2 SASEGT. Trimming removed 2 bases from V and 1 base from J; junction bases left unmatched: 4.